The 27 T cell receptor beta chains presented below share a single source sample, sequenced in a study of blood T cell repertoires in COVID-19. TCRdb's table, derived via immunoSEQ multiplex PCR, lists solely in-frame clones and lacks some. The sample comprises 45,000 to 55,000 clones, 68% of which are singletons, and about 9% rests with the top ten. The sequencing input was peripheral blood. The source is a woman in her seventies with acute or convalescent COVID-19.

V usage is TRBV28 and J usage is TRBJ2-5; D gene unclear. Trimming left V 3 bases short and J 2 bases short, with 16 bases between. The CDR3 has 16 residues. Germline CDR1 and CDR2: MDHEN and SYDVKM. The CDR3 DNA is TGTGCCAGCAGTTTCTCCGGGTCCCATGGGCAAGAGACCCAGTACTTC. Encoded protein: CASSFSGSHGQETQYF.

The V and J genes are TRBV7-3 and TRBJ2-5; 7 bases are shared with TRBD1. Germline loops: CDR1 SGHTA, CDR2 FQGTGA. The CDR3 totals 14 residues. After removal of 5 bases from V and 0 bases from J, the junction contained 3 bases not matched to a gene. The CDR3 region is CASSPTGNQETQYF. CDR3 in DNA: TGTGCCAGCAGCCCGACAGGGAACCAAGAGACCCAGTACTTC.

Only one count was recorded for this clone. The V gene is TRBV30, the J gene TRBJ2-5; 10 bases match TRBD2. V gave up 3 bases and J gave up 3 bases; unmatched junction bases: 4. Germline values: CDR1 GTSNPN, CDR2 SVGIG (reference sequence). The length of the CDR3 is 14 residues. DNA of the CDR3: TGTGCCTGGAGGACTAGCGGGCCGAAAGAGACCCAGTACTTC. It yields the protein CAWRTSGPKETQYF.

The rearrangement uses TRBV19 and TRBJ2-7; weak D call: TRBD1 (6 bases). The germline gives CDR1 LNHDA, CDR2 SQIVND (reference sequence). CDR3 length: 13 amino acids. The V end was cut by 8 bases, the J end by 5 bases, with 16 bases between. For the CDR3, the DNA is TGTGCCAGTCCCCAGGGGCGCTCTAACGAGCAGTACTTC. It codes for CASPQGRSNEQYF.

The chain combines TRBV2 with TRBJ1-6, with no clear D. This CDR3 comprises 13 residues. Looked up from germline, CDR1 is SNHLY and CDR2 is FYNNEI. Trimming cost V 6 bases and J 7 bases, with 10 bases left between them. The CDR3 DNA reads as TGTGCCAGCAGCTCACATCCAAATTCACCCCTCCACTTT. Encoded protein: CASSSHPNSPLHF.

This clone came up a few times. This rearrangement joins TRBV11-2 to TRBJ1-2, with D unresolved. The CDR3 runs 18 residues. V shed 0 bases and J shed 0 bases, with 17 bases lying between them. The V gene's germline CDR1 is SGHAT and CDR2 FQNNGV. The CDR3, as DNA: TGTGCCAGCAGCTTAGATATGGTGAGACGGGGAGCTAACTATGGCTACACCTTC. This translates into CASSLDMVRRGANYGYTF.

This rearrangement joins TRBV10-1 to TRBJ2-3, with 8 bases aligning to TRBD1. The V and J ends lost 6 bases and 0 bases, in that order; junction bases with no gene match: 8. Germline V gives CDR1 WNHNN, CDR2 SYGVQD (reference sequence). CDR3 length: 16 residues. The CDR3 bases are TGCGCCAGCAGCAACACAGGGGGAGGTAGCACAGATACGCAGTATTTT. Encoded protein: CASSNTGGGSTDTQYF.

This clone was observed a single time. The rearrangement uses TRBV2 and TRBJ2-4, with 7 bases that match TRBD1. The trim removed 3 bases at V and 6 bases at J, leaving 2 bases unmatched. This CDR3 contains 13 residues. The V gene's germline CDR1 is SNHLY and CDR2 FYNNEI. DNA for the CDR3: TGTGCCAGCAGTGAGGACAGGAGAAACATTCAGTACTTC. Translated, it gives CASSEDRRNIQYF. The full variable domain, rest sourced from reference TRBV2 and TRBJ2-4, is EPEVTQTPSHQVTQMGQEVILRCVPISNHLYFYWYRQILGQKVEFLVSFYNNEISEKSEIFDDQFSVERPDGSNFTLKIRSTKLEDSAMYFCASSEDRRNIQYFGAGTRLSVL.

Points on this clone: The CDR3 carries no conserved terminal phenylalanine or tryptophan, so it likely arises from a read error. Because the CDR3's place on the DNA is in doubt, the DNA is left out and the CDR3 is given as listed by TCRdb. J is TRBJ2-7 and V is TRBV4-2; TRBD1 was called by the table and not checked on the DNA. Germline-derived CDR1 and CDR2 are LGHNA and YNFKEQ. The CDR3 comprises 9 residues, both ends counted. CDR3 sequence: CASLRGHTL.

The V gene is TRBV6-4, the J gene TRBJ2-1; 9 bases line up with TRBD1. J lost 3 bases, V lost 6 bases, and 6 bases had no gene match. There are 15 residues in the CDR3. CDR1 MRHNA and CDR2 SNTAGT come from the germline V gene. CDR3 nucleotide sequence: TGTGCCAGCAGCGAAAGACAGGGGGGCTACAATGAGCAGTTCTTC. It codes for CASSERQGGYNEQFF.

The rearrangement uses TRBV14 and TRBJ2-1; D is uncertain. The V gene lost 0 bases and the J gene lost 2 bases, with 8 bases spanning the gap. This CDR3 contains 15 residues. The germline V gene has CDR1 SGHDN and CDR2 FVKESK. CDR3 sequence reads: CASSQEWAPYNEQFF. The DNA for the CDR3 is TGTGCCAGCAGCCAAGAATGGGCTCCCTACAATGAGCAGTTCTTC.

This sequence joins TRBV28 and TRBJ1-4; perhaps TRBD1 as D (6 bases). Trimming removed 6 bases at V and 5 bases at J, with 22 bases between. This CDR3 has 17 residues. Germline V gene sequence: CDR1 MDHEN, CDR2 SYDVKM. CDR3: CASRTLGGRGSNEKLFF. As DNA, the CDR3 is TGTGCCAGCAGAACCCTGGGGGGGCGAGGGTCCAATGAAAAACTGTTTTTT.

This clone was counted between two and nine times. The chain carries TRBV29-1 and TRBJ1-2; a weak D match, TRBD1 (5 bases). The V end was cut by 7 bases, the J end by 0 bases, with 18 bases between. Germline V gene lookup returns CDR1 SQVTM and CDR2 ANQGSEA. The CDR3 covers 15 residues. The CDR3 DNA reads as TGCAGCGCCGAAGTAATAAGACAGTCTAACTATGGCTACACCTTC. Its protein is CSAEVIRQSNYGYTF.

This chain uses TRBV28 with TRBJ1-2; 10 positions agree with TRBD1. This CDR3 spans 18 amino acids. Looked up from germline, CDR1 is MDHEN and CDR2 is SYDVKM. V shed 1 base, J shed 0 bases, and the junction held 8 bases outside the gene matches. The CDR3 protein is CASSLFTGTGETNYGYTF. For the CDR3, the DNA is TGTGCCAGCAGTTTATTCACCGGGACAGGGGAAACTAACTATGGCTACACCTTC.

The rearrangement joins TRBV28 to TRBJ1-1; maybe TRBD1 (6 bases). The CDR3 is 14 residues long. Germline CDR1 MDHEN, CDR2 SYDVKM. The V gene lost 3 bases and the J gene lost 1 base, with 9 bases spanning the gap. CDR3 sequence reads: CASSFGRGNTEAFF. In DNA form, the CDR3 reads TGTGCCAGCAGTTTTGGCAGGGGGAACACTGAAGCTTTCTTT.

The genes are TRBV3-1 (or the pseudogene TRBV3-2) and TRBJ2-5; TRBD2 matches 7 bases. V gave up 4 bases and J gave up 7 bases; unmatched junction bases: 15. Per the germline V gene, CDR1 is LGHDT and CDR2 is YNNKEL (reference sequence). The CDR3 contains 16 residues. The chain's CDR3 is CASSPPESGGEGTQYF. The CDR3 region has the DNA TGTGCCAGCAGCCCCCCCGAATCGGGGGGAGAGGGGACCCAGTACTTC.

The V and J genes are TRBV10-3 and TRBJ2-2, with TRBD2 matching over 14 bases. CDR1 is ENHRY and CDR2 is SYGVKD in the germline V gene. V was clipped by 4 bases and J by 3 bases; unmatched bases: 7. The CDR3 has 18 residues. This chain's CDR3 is CAISGGLAGDFYTGELFF. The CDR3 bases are TGTGCCATCAGTGGGGGACTAGCGGGGGATTTCTACACCGGGGAGCTGTTTTTT.

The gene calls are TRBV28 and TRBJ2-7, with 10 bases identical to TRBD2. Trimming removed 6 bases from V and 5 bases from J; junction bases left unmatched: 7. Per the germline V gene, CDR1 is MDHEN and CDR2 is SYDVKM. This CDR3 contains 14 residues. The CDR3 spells CASSLSGRIDEQYF. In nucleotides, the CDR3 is TGTGCCAGCAGCCTTAGCGGGAGGATCGACGAGCAGTACTTC.

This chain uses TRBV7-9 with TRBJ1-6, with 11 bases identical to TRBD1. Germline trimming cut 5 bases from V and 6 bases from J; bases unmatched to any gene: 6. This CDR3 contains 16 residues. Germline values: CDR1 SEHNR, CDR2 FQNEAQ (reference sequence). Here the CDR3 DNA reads TGTGCCAGCAGCACCTGGACAGGGGGCGGTAATTCACCCCTCCACTTT. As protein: CASSTWTGGGNSPLHF.

CDR3 residues: CASSKGLQTVAGNTIYF. The DNA for the CDR3 is TGTGCCAGCAGCAAGGGCTTACAGACAGTAGCAGGAAACACCATATATTTT. The J gene is TRBJ1-3, the V gene TRBV3-1 (or the pseudogene TRBV3-2); maybe TRBD1 (5 bases). The V end lost 5 bases, the J end lost 4 bases, and 21 bases lay between the germline ends. This CDR3 spans 17 amino acids. Germline-derived CDR1 and CDR2 are LGHDT and YNNKEL (reference sequence).

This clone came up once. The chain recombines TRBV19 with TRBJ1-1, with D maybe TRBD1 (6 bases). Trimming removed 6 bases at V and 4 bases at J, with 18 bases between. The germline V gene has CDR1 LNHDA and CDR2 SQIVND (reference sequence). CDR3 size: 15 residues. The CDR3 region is CASSDPAGVGTEAFF. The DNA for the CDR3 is TGTGCCAGTAGCGACCCAGCAGGGGTCGGCACTGAAGCTTTCTTT.

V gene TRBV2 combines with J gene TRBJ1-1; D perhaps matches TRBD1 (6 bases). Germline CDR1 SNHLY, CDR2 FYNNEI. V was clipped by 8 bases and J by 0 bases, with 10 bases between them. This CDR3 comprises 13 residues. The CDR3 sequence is CASEGDLNTEAFF. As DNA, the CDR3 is TGTGCCAGCGAGGGGGACCTGAACACTGAAGCTTTCTTT.

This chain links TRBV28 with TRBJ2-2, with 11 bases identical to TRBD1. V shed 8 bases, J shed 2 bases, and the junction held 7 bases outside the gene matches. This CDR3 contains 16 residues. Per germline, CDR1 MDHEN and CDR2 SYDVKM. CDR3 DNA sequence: TGTGCCAGCGGGGAGGACAGGGGGCTCAACACCGGGGAGCTGTTTTTT. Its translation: CASGEDRGLNTGELFF.

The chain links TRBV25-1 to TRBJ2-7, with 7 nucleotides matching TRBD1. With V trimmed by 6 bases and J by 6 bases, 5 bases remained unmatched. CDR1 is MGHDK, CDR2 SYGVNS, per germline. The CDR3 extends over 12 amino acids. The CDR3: CASSEGGREQYF. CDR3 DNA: TGTGCCAGCAGCGAAGGGGGCCGCGAGCAGTACTTC.

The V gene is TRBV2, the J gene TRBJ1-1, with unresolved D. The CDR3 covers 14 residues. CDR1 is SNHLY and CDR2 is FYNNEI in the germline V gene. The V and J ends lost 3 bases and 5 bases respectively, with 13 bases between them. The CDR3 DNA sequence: TGTGCCAGCAGTGACCTACGCCGGGGTACTGAAGCTTTCTTT. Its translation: CASSDLRRGTEAFF.

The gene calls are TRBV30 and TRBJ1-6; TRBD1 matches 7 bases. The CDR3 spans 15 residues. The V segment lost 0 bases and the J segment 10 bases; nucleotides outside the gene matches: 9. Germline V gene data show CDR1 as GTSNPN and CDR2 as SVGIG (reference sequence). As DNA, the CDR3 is TGTGCCTGGAGTGTCGGGACAGCGGATGGCTCACCCCTCCACTTT. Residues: CAWSVGTADGSPLHF.

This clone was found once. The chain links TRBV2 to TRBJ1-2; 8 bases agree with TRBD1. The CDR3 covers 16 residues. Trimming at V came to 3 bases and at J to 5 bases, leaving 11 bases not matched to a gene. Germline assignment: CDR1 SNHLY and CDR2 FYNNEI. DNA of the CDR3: TGTGCCAGCAGTGACGGCGGCGACAGGGGTGATTATGGCTACACCTTC. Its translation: CASSDGGDRGDYGYTF.